This T cell receptor (beta chain) derives from a study of T cells after yellow fever vaccination. A 5'RACE template-switching step, the method used to make TCR cDNA, added a universal primer site and UMIs. TCRdb reprocessed the 5' RACE reads with MiXCR, giving one entry per CDR3 protein. Of 300,000 to 450,000 distinct CDR3 sequences detected, roughly 8.3% appear once; the ten largest clones hold 17%. This CDR3 region has 13 residues. Trimming took 4 bases from V and 3 from J, leaving 7 bases between them. The germline gives CDR1 SGHVS, CDR2 FNYEAQ. A single count supports this clonotype. Its antigen is unknown. Notes on the study in general: CD4 and CD8 compartments shared a small share of clonotypes. Subsequent booster samples again held most clones from primary vaccination (just under 98% CD4, roughly 91% CD8).

The V gene is TRBV7-6, the J gene TRBJ1-5, with D uncertain. This TCR derives from a man aged 18 to 29 who received the YFV17D yellow fever vaccine. The sample in question was PBMCs, obtained roughly 46 days after the first yellow fever vaccination. CDR3 amino acids: CASSSYINQPQHF. The DNA of the CDR3 is TGTGCCAGCAGCTCATACATCAATCAGCCCCAGCATTTT.